This TCR beta chain stems from a study of T-cell reconstitution after alpha-beta-depleted transplantation in children. TCRbeta library construction was performed incorporating unique molecular identifiers. MiXCR, applied by TCRdb to the PCR reads, yields one record per CDR3 protein. The table records under 850,000 distinct CDR3 sequences, roughly 13% of them present only once. A remark on this clonotype: What it binds is unknown.

Study-wide results and limits: Roughly two months post-transplant, alpha-beta T cells reportedly originated from several hundred graft clones that had expanded.

This TCR came from a girl between 2 and 10 years old with congenital amegakaryocytic thrombocytopenia, due to receive a stem cell transplant. Sequencing used PBMCs, obtained before TCRalphabeta/CD19-depleted stem cell transplant.

CDR3 sequence (DNA): TGCAGTGCTAGAGACTCTTACTATGGGACTACTAATGAAAAACTGTTTTTT. Its protein is CSARDSYYGTTNEKLFF. The V gene is TRBV20-1, the J gene TRBJ1-4; D is perhaps TRBD1 (5 bases). The V gene lost 0 bases and the J gene lost 2 bases, with 16 bases spanning the gap. This CDR3 is 17 amino acids long. Germline V gene data show CDR1 as DFQATT and CDR2 as SNEGSKA (reference sequence).